This T cell receptor (beta chain) was identified in a study of vaccination and CD4 T cells after COVID-19. Study details: Across the group, participants received two doses of either BNT162b2 or mRNA-1273 vaccine.

Noted treatment: 10-day PBMC culture with coronavirus spike peptide pools or control peptides (ViraFEST assay). The study sequenced cultured CD4+ T cell DNA using the Oncomine TCR Beta short-read assay. In TCRdb, the PCR reads were re-called with MiXCR into one record per CDR3 protein. The data contain more than 15,000 distinct CDR3 sequences, more than 45% of them singletons. CDR1 and CDR2 from the germline V gene are LNHDA and SQIVND (reference sequence). The ends were cut back, 5 bases at V and 1 base at J, with 11 bases in the middle. CDR3 length: 14 residues. This clonotype has only a few counts. Its antigen is undetermined.

Sequencing was performed on CD4+ T cells from blood, cultured in vitro, taken before SARS-CoV-2 vaccination. The origin of this receptor is a human donor who had recovered from COVID-19. The genes are TRBV19 and TRBJ1-1; the D gene is possibly TRBD1 (5 bases). CDR3 in DNA: TGTGCCAGTAGTTGGGGACGGACGAACACTGAAGCTTTCTTT. It yields the protein CASSWGRTNTEAFF.